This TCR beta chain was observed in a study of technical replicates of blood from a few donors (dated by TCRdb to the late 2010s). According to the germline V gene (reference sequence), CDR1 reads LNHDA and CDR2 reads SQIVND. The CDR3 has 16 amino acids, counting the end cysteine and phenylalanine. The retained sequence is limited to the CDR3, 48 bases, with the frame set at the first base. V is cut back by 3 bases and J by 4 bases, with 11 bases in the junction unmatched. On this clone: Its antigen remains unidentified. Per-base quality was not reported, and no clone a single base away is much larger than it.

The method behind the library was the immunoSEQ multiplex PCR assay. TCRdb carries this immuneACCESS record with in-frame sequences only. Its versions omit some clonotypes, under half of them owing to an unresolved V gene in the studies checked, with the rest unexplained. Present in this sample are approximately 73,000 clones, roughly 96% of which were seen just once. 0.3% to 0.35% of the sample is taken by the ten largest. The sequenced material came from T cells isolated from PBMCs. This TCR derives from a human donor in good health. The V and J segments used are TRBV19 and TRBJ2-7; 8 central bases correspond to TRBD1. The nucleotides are TGTGCCAGTAGTATGTCCGGCGACAGGGGAGATTACGAGCAGTACTTC. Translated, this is CASSMSGDRGDYEQYF.